This T cell receptor beta chain was sequenced during a study of neoadjuvant anti-PD-1 for oral cavity cancer. From germline, CDR1 is SNHLY and CDR2 FYNNEI. V dropped 0 bases and J dropped 2 bases, with 4 bases sitting between them. This CDR3 is built from 13 residues. Data came from immunoSEQ multiplex PCR; TCRdb stores just in-frame clones and leaves some out. In the table there are 75,000 to 100,000 clones, 84% of which are singletons. Patients had HPV-negative, locally advanced oral cavity squamous cell carcinoma. The chain joins TRBV2 to TRBJ2-5; D is unresolved. The source of this sequence is a person aged 40 to 85 with oral cavity squamous cell carcinoma. The specimen comprised PBMCs, sampled before nivolumab (anti-PD-1) treatment. The CDR3 spells CASSEAWQETQYF. In DNA, the CDR3 is TGTGCCAGCAGTGAAGCCTGGCAAGAGACCCAGTACTTC.